This TCR beta chain derives from a study of blood T cells in healthy people across ages. Peripheral blood from each donor was collected in a volume of roughly 9.2 milliliters. From germline, CDR1 is DFQATT and CDR2 SNEGSKA (reference sequence). Trimming stripped 0 bases from V and 6 bases from J, with 15 bases between. This CDR3 spans 14 amino acids. The second PCR ran about 6 to 12 cycles with a sample-barcoded 5' primer and J-beta primers. TCRdb redid the calling of the 5' RACE reads with MiXCR, one entry per CDR3 protein. The table includes 1.5 million to 2 million distinct CDR3 sequences, approximately 32% detected once.

This TCR was recovered from a woman aged 25 to 39 in good health. The sample taken for sequencing was blood. The chain is built from TRBV20-1 and TRBJ2-7; D possibly corresponds to TRBD1 (5 bases). The CDR3 loop reads CSARDYSSRGEQYF. The CDR3 DNA sequence: TGCAGTGCTAGAGATTATAGCTCTAGGGGCGAGCAGTACTTC.